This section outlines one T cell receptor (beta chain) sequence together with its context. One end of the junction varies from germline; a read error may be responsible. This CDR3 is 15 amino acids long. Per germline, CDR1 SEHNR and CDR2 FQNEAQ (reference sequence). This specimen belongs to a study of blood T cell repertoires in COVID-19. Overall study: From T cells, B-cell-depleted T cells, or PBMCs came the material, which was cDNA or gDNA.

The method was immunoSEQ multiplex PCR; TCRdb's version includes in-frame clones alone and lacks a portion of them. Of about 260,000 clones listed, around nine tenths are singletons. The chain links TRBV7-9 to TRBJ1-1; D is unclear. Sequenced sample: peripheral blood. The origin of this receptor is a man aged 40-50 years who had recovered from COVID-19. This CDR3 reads CASSLAPRENTEAFF. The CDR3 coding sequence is TGTGCCAGCAGCCTAGCCCCGCGGGAGAACACTGAAGCTTTCTTT.